Each of the 22 T cell receptor beta chains below was sequenced from the same sample in a study of shared clonotypes between healthy human individuals. Profiled with immunoSEQ multiplex PCR; TCRdb holds only in-frame clones, not every one. The sample lists 2 million to 2.5 million clones; over 85% were seen once. Sequenced material: naive CD4+ T cells from PBMCs. Subset noted: CD45RA+ positively selected. All receptors come from a young man in good health. Some clones in this sample may be carry-over from other donors' samples.

The chain combines TRBV7-3 with TRBJ2-1; D could derive from TRBD1 or TRBD2 (6 bases each). Looked up from germline, CDR1 is SGHTA and CDR2 is FQGTGA. The CDR3 loop spans 16 amino acids. Trimming cost V 1 base and J 3 bases, with 13 bases left between them. This chain's CDR3 is CASSLIGGSIYNEQFF. The CDR3 DNA reads TGTGCCAGCAGCTTAATAGGGGGGAGCATCTACAATGAGCAGTTCTTC.

The chain is built from TRBV9 and TRBJ1-3; D remains unclear. V was clipped by 0 bases and J by 0 bases, with 10 bases between them. Germline V gene lookup returns CDR1 SGDLS and CDR2 YYNGEE. The CDR3 has 16 residues. The CDR3 bases are TGTGCCAGCAGCGTAGGGCCCAACCTCTCTGGAAACACCATATATTTT. It codes for CASSVGPNLSGNTIYF.

The rearrangement uses TRBV28 and TRBJ2-5; D not resolved. Germline loops: CDR1 MDHEN, CDR2 SYDVKM. The CDR3 consists of 14 residues. V was pared by 6 bases and J by 2 bases, with 13 bases between. CDR3 in amino acids: CASSRDNPQETQYF. CDR3 DNA: TGTGCCAGCAGCCGCGACAACCCGCAAGAGACCCAGTACTTC.

The chain links TRBV6-1 to TRBJ2-2; D perhaps matches TRBD2 (6 bases). Trimming took 6 bases from V and 6 from J, leaving 17 bases between them. CDR1 is MNHNS and CDR2 is SASEGT in the germline V gene. The CDR3 runs to 15 residues. The CDR3 region has the DNA TGTGCCAGCAGACCTACCCAGGGAGGCCCCGGGGAGCTGTTTTTT. Protein product: CASRPTQGGPGELFF.

The V call is TRBV18, the J call TRBJ1-1, with TRBD1 identical over 7 bases. CDR1 KGHSH and CDR2 LQKENI come from the germline V gene. This CDR3 has 17 residues. V shed 1 base, J shed 5 bases, and the junction held 13 bases outside the gene matches. The CDR3 sequence is CASSPQGTVGGGTEAFF. CDR3 DNA sequence: TGTGCCAGCTCACCACAAGGGACAGTGGGCGGGGGTACTGAAGCTTTCTTT.

The V gene is TRBV5-1, the J gene TRBJ2-6; TRBD1 or TRBD2 may be the D gene (5 bases each). Germline V gene sequence: CDR1 SGHRS, CDR2 YFSETQ. Deletions cut 1 base from V and 2 bases from J, with 10 bases between. The CDR3 totals 16 residues. The CDR3 DNA follows: TGCGCCAGCAGCTTGTTTATGGGGGCTGGGGCCAACGTCCTGACTTTC. The encoded protein is CASSLFMGAGANVLTF. Combining the CDR3 with reference TRBV5-1 and TRBJ2-6 gives the whole variable domain KAGVTQTPRYLIKTRGQQVTLSCSPISGHRSVSWYQQTPGQGLQFLFEYFSETQRNKGNFPGRFSGRQFSNSRSEMNVSTLELGDSALYLCASSLFMGAGANVLTFGAGSRLTVL.

V gene TRBV5-1 combines with J gene TRBJ2-2; 7 nucleotides agree with TRBD2. V shed 4 bases and J 5 bases; nucleotides not matched to a gene: 8. CDR3 length equals 15 residues. The germline gives CDR1 SGHRS, CDR2 YFSETQ. The CDR3: CASSPDEGGTGELFF. The CDR3 DNA reads as TGCGCCAGCAGCCCGGATGAGGGAGGGACCGGGGAGCTGTTTTTT.

This clone was counted only a few times. J is TRBJ1-5 and V is TRBV11-2, with 9 bases that match TRBD1. This CDR3 is built from 18 residues. Unmatched junction bases numbered 13, after V lost 5 bases and J lost 2 bases. The germline gives CDR1 SGHAT, CDR2 FQNNGV. CDR3 sequence (DNA): TGTGCCAGCAGCAGTGTCGGGACAGGGTCATTGGGCAATCAGCCCCAGCATTTT. This sequence encodes CASSSVGTGSLGNQPQHF. Full variable domain (remainder filled in from reference TRBV11-2 and TRBJ1-5): EAGVAQSPRYKIIEKRQSVAFWCNPISGHATLYWYQQILGQGPKLLIQFQNNGVVDDSQLPKDRFSAERLKGVDSTLKIQPAKLEDSAVYLCASSSVGTGSLGNQPQHFGDGTRLSIL.

The chain couples TRBV6-1 to TRBJ2-7, with D tentatively TRBD1 or TRBD2 (5 bases each). The CDR3 loop spans 14 amino acids. The germline V gene has CDR1 MNHNS and CDR2 SASEGT. V was trimmed by 5 bases and J by 9 bases, leaving 20 bases between them. CDR3 DNA sequence: TGTGCCAGCAGTCCCCAAGAGGGGTCTGCTGTGCAGTACTTC. Translated: CASSPQEGSAVQYF.

This clone was seen only once. This sequence joins TRBV6-4 and TRBJ1-2; no definite D call. CDR1 and CDR2 from the germline V gene are MRHNA and SNTAGT. Trimming cost V 2 bases and J 6 bases, with 7 bases left between them. The CDR3 has 12 amino acids. CDR3 sequence reads: CASSDVRNGYTF. CDR3 nucleotides: TGTGCCAGCAGTGACGTGAGAAATGGCTACACCTTC.

This chain joins TRBV7-9 and TRBJ2-3; TRBD2 matches 12 bases. Trimming at V came to 4 bases and at J to 2 bases, leaving 10 bases not matched to a gene. Per the germline V gene, CDR1 is SEHNR and CDR2 is FQNEAQ (reference sequence). The CDR3 is made up of 18 amino acids. The CDR3 sequence: CASSSGTSGLPYTDTQYF. CDR3 sequence (DNA): TGTGCCAGCAGCTCCGGGACTAGCGGGCTACCGTACACAGATACGCAGTATTTT.

The CDR3 is CASRAIDSGYTF. The CDR3 DNA is TGTGCCAGCAGAGCGATTGACAGCGGCTACACCTTC. The V gene is TRBV2, the J gene TRBJ1-2; the D gene is possibly TRBD1 (5 bases). Germline loops: CDR1 SNHLY, CDR2 FYNNEI. The CDR3 consists of 12 residues. The V end lost 6 bases, the J end lost 8 bases, and 13 bases lay between the germline ends.

This chain connects TRBV7-3 to TRBJ2-3; D is unresolved. The CDR3 loop spans 13 amino acids. The germline V and J ends were trimmed by 5 bases and 5 bases, with 11 bases remaining between them. Germline V gene data show CDR1 as SGHTA and CDR2 as FQGTGA. CDR3 in amino acids: CASSPDTGDTQYF. The CDR3 nucleotides are TGTGCCAGCAGCCCCGACACGGGAGATACGCAGTATTTT.

The chain carries TRBV6-5 and TRBJ1-1; D gene unclear. The germline V and J ends were trimmed by 6 bases and 1 base, with 12 bases remaining between them. Germline V CDR1 and CDR2: MNHEY, SVGAGI. This CDR3 region has 14 residues. The CDR3 sequence is CASSPWARNTEAFF. CDR3 in DNA: TGTGCCAGCAGCCCCTGGGCGAGGAACACTGAAGCTTTCTTT.

The chain employs TRBV2 and TRBJ2-7, with TRBD1 matching 12 bases. The trim removed 4 bases at V and 6 bases at J, leaving 4 bases unmatched. Germline V gene lookup returns CDR1 SNHLY and CDR2 FYNNEI. The CDR3 covers 14 residues. The CDR3 coding sequence is TGTGCCAGCAGTGGGGGGACAGGGGGCCGCGAGCAGTACTTC. As protein: CASSGGTGGREQYF.

This chain uses TRBV27 with TRBJ2-7; 8 bases agree with TRBD1. The CDR3 extends over 14 amino acids. CDR1 MNHEY and CDR2 SMNVEV come from the germline V gene (reference sequence). After removal of 5 bases from V and 1 base from J, the junction contained 4 bases not matched to a gene. Written as DNA, the CDR3 is TGTGCCAGCAGTGAGCGACAGGGGTCCTACGAGCAGTACTTC. Amino acids: CASSERQGSYEQYF.

This chain joins TRBV6-1 and TRBJ2-7; D remains ambiguous. The CDR3 spans 11 residues. Germline-derived CDR1 and CDR2 are MNHNS and SASEGT. V lost 1 base, J lost 8 bases, and 6 bases lay in between. The CDR3 sequence is CASSEGQQQYF. The CDR3 coding sequence is TGTGCCAGCAGTGAAGGCCAGCAGCAGTACTTC.

Only one count was recorded for this clone. The rearrangement links TRBV27 to TRBJ2-2; possibly TRBD1 for D (6 bases). Germline V lookup: CDR1 MNHEY, CDR2 SMNVEV (reference sequence). The V end lost 5 bases, the J end lost 8 bases, and 18 bases lay between the germline ends. This CDR3 contains 15 residues. The CDR3 region is CASSPRALQGGELFF. The CDR3, as DNA: TGTGCCAGCAGTCCAAGGGCCCTACAGGGAGGGGAGCTGTTTTTT.

The chain carries TRBV9 and TRBJ2-5; TRBD2 agrees at 7 bases. The length of the CDR3 is 17 residues. V shed 0 bases, J shed 5 bases, and the junction held 13 bases outside the gene matches. Looked up from germline, CDR1 is SGDLS and CDR2 is YYNGEE. CDR3 sequence reads: CASSVAGGKGFSETQYF. Written as DNA, the CDR3 is TGTGCCAGCAGCGTAGCGGGAGGAAAAGGGTTTAGTGAGACCCAGTACTTC.

The V and J genes are TRBV6-5 and TRBJ1-2, with D perhaps matching TRBD1 (5 bases). Germline V gene data show CDR1 as MNHEY and CDR2 as SVGAGI. The CDR3 consists of 16 residues. V lost 0 bases and J 3 bases, leaving 14 bases between the germline ends. CDR3 loop: CASSYSNAGGDYGYTF. CDR3 in DNA: TGTGCCAGCAGTTACTCCAATGCGGGGGGGGACTATGGCTACACCTTC.

To note about this clone: Distinct nucleotide sequences in the sample also encode this CDR3. This sequence joins TRBV7-9 and TRBJ2-6; 7 positions agree with TRBD1. V lost 4 bases, J lost 3 bases, and 3 bases stayed unmatched. CDR3 length equals 15 residues. CDR1 SEHNR and CDR2 FQNEAQ come from the germline V gene (reference sequence). CDR3 sequence reads: CASSSRGLGANVLTF. CDR3 coding DNA: TGTGCCAGCAGCTCAAGGGGGCTTGGGGCCAACGTCCTGACTTTC.

The rearrangement uses TRBV7-9 and TRBJ1-4; D gene ambiguous. The CDR3 totals 15 residues. Trimming removed 1 base from V and 6 bases from J, with 12 bases in between. The V gene's germline CDR1 is SEHNR and CDR2 FQNEAQ (reference sequence). The CDR3 nucleotides are TGTGCCAGCAGCTTAGGCTCGGGCCAGTATGAAAAACTGTTTTTT. Translated, it gives CASSLGSGQYEKLFF.